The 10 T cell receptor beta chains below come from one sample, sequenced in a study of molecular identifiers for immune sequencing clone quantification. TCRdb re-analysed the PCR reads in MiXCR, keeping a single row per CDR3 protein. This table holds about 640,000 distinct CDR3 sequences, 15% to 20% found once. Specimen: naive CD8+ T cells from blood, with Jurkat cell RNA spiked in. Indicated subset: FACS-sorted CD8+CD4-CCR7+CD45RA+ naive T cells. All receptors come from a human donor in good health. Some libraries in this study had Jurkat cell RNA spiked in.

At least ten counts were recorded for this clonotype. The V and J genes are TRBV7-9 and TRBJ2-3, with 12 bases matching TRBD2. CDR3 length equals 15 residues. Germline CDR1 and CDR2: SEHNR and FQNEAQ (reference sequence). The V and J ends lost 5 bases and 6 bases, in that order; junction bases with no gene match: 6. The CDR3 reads CASSMTSGSLDTQYF. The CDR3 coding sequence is TGTGCCAGCAGCATGACTAGCGGGAGCCTGGATACGCAGTATTTT.

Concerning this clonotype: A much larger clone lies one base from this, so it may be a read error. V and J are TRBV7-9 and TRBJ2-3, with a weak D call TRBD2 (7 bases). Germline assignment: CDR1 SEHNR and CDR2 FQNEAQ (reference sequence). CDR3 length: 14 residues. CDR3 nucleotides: TGTGTCAGCAGAGGGGGGGGCACCCCAGATACGCAGTATTTT. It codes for CVSRGGGTPDTQYF.

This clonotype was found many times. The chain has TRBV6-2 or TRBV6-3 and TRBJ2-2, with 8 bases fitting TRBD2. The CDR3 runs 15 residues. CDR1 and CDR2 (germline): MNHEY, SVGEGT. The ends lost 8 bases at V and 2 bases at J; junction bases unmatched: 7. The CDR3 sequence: CASLEREINTGELFF. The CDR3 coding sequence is TGTGCCAGCCTGGAGCGGGAGATCAACACCGGGGAGCTGTTTTTT.

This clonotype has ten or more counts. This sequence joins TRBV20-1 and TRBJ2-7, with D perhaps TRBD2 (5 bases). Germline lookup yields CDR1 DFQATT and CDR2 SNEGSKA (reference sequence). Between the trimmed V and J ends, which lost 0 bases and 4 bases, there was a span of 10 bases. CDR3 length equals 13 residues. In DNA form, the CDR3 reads TGCAGTGCTAGAGAGGGTCTAGCTTACGAGCAGTACTTC. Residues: CSAREGLAYEQYF.

CDR3 coding DNA: TGTGCCAGCAGTGAAGGGGTGTTCGGGGACTCCCTCCACTTT. As protein: CASSEGVFGDSLHF. The J gene is TRBJ1-6, the V gene TRBV2; D is perhaps TRBD1 (5 bases). V was trimmed by 1 base and J by 14 bases, leaving 15 bases between them. Germline V lookup: CDR1 SNHLY, CDR2 FYNNEI. The CDR3 covers 14 residues.

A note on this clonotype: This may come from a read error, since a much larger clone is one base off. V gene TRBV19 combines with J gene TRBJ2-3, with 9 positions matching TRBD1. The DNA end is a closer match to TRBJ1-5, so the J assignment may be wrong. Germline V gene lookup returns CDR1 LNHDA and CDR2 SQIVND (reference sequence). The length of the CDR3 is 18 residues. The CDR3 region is CASISTGGGGASTDTQHF. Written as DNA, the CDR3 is TGTGCCAGTATCTCAACAGGGGGCGGCGGGGCAAGCACAGATACGCAGCATTTT.

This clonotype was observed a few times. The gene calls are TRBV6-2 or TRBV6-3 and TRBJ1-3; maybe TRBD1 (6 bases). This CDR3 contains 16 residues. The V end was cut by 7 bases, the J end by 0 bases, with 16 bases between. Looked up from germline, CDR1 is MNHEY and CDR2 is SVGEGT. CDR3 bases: TGTGCCAGCACCCTCACCCGGGACAACTCTGGAAACACCATATATTTT. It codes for CASTLTRDNSGNTIYF.

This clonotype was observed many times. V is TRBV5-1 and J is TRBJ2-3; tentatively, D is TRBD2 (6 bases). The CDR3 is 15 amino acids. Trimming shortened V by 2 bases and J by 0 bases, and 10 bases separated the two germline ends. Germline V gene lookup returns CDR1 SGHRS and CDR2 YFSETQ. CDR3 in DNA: TGCGCCAGCAGCTTACGCGGGGCTAGCACAGATACGCAGTATTTT. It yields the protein CASSLRGASTDTQYF.

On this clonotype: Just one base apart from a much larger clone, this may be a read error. The CDR3 region is CASSYPGQGFETSEKLFF. CDR3 bases: TGTGCCAGCAGCTATCCGGGACAGGGGTTCGAAACTAGTGAAAAACTGTTTTTT. The chain joins TRBV7-9 to TRBJ1-4; 10 bases agree with TRBD1. CDR3 length: 18 residues. Germline CDR1 is SEHNR and CDR2 is FQNEAQ (reference sequence).

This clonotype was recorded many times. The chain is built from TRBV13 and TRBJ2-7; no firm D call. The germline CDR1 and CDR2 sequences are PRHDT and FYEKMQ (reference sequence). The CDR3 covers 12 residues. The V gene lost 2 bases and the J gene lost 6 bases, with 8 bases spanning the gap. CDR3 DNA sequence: TGTGCCAGCAGCTTACGTGGGGTCGAGCAGTACTTC. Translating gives CASSLRGVEQYF.